The 26 T cell receptor beta chains listed next were all sequenced from one sample in a study of cytomegalovirus exposure and HLA in healthy donors. PCR was performed using 60 Vbeta and 13 Jbeta primers. Clones were read by immunoSEQ multiplex PCR, and TCRdb kept only the in-frame ones, dropping some. The table has under 250,000 clones, around three quarters seen once; the top ten hold roughly 4.5%. The specimen was PBMCs. The receptor source for this set is a young woman in good health and CMV-seropositive.

The chain has TRBV5-1 and TRBJ1-2, with a weak D call TRBD1 (6 bases). Germline V gene data show CDR1 as SGHRS and CDR2 as YFSETQ. The CDR3 covers 14 residues. V lost 2 bases, J lost 1 base, and 9 bases lay in between. CDR3 sequence (DNA): TGCGCCAGCAGCTTCATACAGGGTAACTATGGCTACACCTTC. Translation gives CASSFIQGNYGYTF. Full variable domain (remainder filled in from reference TRBV5-1 and TRBJ1-2): KAGVTQTPRYLIKTRGQQVTLSCSPISGHRSVSWYQQTPGQGLQFLFEYFSETQRNKGNFPGRFSGRQFSNSRSEMNVSTLELGDSALYLCASSFIQGNYGYTFGSGTRLTVV.

This rearrangement joins TRBV5-6 to TRBJ2-3, with 14 bases fitting TRBD2. The CDR3 runs to 17 residues. Germline V gene lookup returns CDR1 SGHDT and CDR2 YYEEEE. Trimming took 4 bases from V and 4 from J; bases not matched to a gene: 8. The CDR3 sequence: CASSRRLAGGVADTQYF. Here the CDR3 DNA reads TGTGCCAGCAGCCGGAGACTAGCGGGAGGGGTCGCAGATACGCAGTATTTT.

In DNA, the CDR3 is TGTGCCAGCAGCTTAGCAGGGTTTGGTAGCGGGCAGCAAGAGACCCAGTACTTC. This gives the protein CASSLAGFGSGQQETQYF. The chain combines TRBV7-2 with TRBJ2-5; 7 nucleotides line up with TRBD2. With 0 bases clipped from V and 2 bases from J, the junction kept 12 bases outside the gene matches. The CDR3 consists of 18 residues. Per the germline V gene, CDR1 is SGHTA and CDR2 is FQGNSA.

The V call is TRBV4-3, the J call TRBJ1-2; 10 bases fit TRBD1. CDR3 length: 16 amino acids. Germline CDR1 is LGHNA and CDR2 is YSLEER. V was clipped by 1 base and J by 4 bases; unmatched bases: 6. The CDR3 reads CASSQVRGQGSYGYTF. In DNA form, the CDR3 reads TGCGCCAGCAGCCAAGTTAGGGGACAGGGGAGCTATGGCTACACCTTC.

This CDR3 reads CASSLRDTYSGNTIYF. CDR3 sequence (DNA): TGTGCCAGCAGCTTAAGGGACACCTACTCTGGAAACACCATATATTTT. V usage is TRBV7-9 and J usage is TRBJ1-3, with D perhaps matching TRBD1 (6 bases). Trimming left V 2 bases short and J 0 bases short, with 11 bases between. From germline, CDR1 is SEHNR and CDR2 FQNEAQ (reference sequence). This CDR3 is 16 amino acids long.

This clone showed up just a few times. V gene TRBV4-1 combines with J gene TRBJ2-7; 7 nucleotides match TRBD2. CDR1 and CDR2 from the germline V gene are MGHRA and YSYEKL. V dropped 1 base and J dropped 6; count of bases not matched to a gene: 9. This CDR3 is built from 15 residues. The CDR3 loop is CASSQVGGRASEQYF. Here the CDR3 DNA reads TGCGCCAGCAGCCAAGTGGGAGGGAGGGCCTCCGAGCAGTACTTC.

The chain carries TRBV4-2 and TRBJ1-1; 9 bases agree with TRBD1. The CDR3 extends over 12 amino acids. V dropped 1 base and J dropped 10; count of bases not matched to a gene: 1. Germline assignment: CDR1 LGHNA and CDR2 YNFKEQ. The CDR3 reads CASSQGTGVAFF. CDR3 sequence (DNA): TGTGCCAGCAGCCAAGGGACAGGGGTAGCTTTCTTT.

The CDR3 reads CSGVPRGSYNEQFF. As DNA, the CDR3 is TGCAGCGGGGTCCCTAGAGGGTCCTACAATGAGCAGTTCTTC. The chain is built from TRBV29-1 and TRBJ2-1, with D maybe TRBD2 (5 bases). Germline V gene lookup returns CDR1 SQVTM and CDR2 ANQGSEA. With 7 bases removed from V and 1 base from J, the gap between germline ends came to 14 bases. This CDR3 comprises 14 residues.

This clone came up a few times. The genes are TRBV4-2 and TRBJ2-1; TRBD2 aligns across 11 bases. The V gene's germline CDR1 is LGHNA and CDR2 YNFKEQ. The J segment lost 14 bases and the V segment lost 1 base, leaving 10 bases of the junction unmatched. CDR3 length equals 15 residues. This CDR3 is CASSQGGPSGGLKFF. The DNA of the CDR3 is TGTGCCAGCAGCCAAGGTGGGCCTAGCGGGGGGCTGAAGTTCTTC.

This clone was seen a handful of times. This CDR3 is CSVEFRTSGSVEQFF. The CDR3 DNA follows: TGCAGCGTTGAATTTAGGACTAGCGGGAGTGTTGAGCAGTTCTTC. The chain combines TRBV29-1 with TRBJ2-1, with 13 bases that match TRBD2. Germline V gene data show CDR1 as SQVTM and CDR2 as ANQGSEA. The CDR3 sequence is 15 residues long. V was clipped by 2 bases and J by 9 bases; unmatched bases: 7.

The CDR3 spells CASSSKRGQGMETQYF. In DNA form, the CDR3 reads TGTGCCAGCAGTAGCAAACGGGGACAGGGGATGGAGACCCAGTACTTC. The chain recombines TRBV7-2 with TRBJ2-5, with TRBD1 matching 10 bases. The length of the CDR3 is 16 residues. The germline gives CDR1 SGHTA, CDR2 FQGNSA. V lost 6 bases, J lost 5 bases, and 12 bases stayed unmatched.

The V call is TRBV18, the J call TRBJ2-7; TRBD1 agrees at 8 bases. The germline V gene encodes CDR1 KGHSH and CDR2 LQKENI. J gave up 4 bases and V 0 bases, and 5 bases lay outside the gene matches. The CDR3 runs to 15 residues. The CDR3 coding sequence is TGTGCCAGCTCACCACCGGGACAGGCAACATACGAGCAGTACTTC. It is translated as CASSPPGQATYEQYF.

CDR3 in DNA: TGTGCCAGCAGCGTTACGACAGGGAGCGGCTACACCTTC. This codes for CASSVTTGSGYTF. V and J are TRBV7-9 and TRBJ1-2; TRBD1 matches 7 bases. The CDR3 is made up of 13 amino acids. Germline trimming cut 5 bases from V and 8 bases from J; bases unmatched to any gene: 8. The germline gives CDR1 SEHNR, CDR2 FQNEAQ (reference sequence).

CDR3 residues: CASMLAGSYEQYF. In DNA, the CDR3 is TGTGCCAGCATGCTAGCGGGCTCCTACGAGCAGTACTTC. The chain couples TRBV27 to TRBJ2-7, with 8 bases lining up with TRBD2. Trimming took 7 bases from V and 0 from J; bases not matched to a gene: 2. Germline assignment: CDR1 MNHEY and CDR2 SMNVEV (reference sequence). This CDR3 has 13 amino acids.

The chain carries TRBV10-2 and TRBJ1-5, with 7 bases lining up with TRBD1. This CDR3 region has 14 residues. V gave up 4 bases and J gave up 7 bases; unmatched junction bases: 7. CDR1 WSHSY and CDR2 SAAADI come from the germline V gene. This chain's CDR3 is CASSATDREQPQHF. In nucleotides, the CDR3 is TGCGCCAGCAGTGCGACCGACAGGGAGCAGCCCCAGCATTTT.

This clone has just one count. This sequence joins TRBV5-6 and TRBJ2-1; the match to TRBD2 covers 7 bases. The germline V gene has CDR1 SGHDT and CDR2 YYEEEE. V lost 1 base, J lost 4 bases, and 14 bases stayed unmatched. The CDR3 is 18 amino acids. CDR3 amino acids: CASSLIGGKAELYNEQFF. The CDR3 DNA sequence: TGTGCCAGCAGCTTGATCGGGGGGAAAGCGGAACTTTACAATGAGCAGTTCTTC.

The V gene is TRBV6-4, the J gene TRBJ2-7, with D possibly matching TRBD1 (6 bases). CDR3 length: 8 amino acids. In germline, CDR1 is MRHNA, CDR2 SNTAGT. CDR3 bases: TGTACAGGGTACGAGCAGTACTTC. Translating it yields CTGYEQYF.

This chain uses TRBV2 with TRBJ2-3; D unresolved. Per the germline V gene, CDR1 is SNHLY and CDR2 is FYNNEI. Trimming took 7 bases from V and 1 from J, leaving 18 bases between them. The CDR3 consists of 16 residues. The CDR3 DNA reads as TGTGCCAGCACCCCAAGGTTCGGGTTTGGCACAGATACGCAGTATTTT. It yields the protein CASTPRFGFGTDTQYF. The variable domain in full, completed from reference TRBV2 and TRBJ2-3, reads EPEVTQTPSHQVTQMGQEVILRCVPISNHLYFYWYRQILGQKVEFLVSFYNNEISEKSEIFDDQFSVERPDGSNFTLKIRSTKLEDSAMYFCASTPRFGFGTDTQYFGPGTRLTVL.

This rearrangement joins TRBV7-9 to TRBJ2-7; maybe TRBD1 (6 bases). CDR1 and CDR2 (germline): SEHNR, FQNEAQ (reference sequence). The CDR3 is 14 amino acids. Trimming stripped 2 bases from V and 3 bases from J, with 11 bases between. The CDR3 DNA follows: TGTGCCAGCAGCTTACCAGGGGCAAGCTACGAGCAGTACTTC. This encodes CASSLPGASYEQYF.

V is TRBV5-1 and J is TRBJ1-1, with D tentatively TRBD1 (6 bases). Trimming took off 0 bases at V and 1 base at J, with 10 bases between the two ends. Germline values: CDR1 SGHRS, CDR2 YFSETQ. This CDR3 is 15 amino acids long. CDR3 protein: CASSLVGTTNTEAFF. The CDR3 DNA reads TGCGCCAGCAGCTTGGTCGGGACAACGAACACTGAAGCTTTCTTT.

The V and J genes are TRBV5-1 and TRBJ1-2; D gene uncertain. This CDR3 region has 13 residues. V gave up 4 bases and J gave up 2 bases, with 9 bases separating them. The germline V gene encodes CDR1 SGHRS and CDR2 YFSETQ. Written as DNA, the CDR3 is TGCGCCAGCAGCCTGTCGGAGAACTATGGCTACACCTTC. It translates to CASSLSENYGYTF.

Comments on this clone: A read error may account for a junction end that differs from germline. The rearrangement links TRBV14 to TRBJ2-1, with 8 bases that match TRBD1. The CDR3 spans 14 residues. Germline-derived CDR1 and CDR2 are SGHDN and FVKESK. In nucleotides, the CDR3 is TGTGCCAGCACCCAACAGGGGGAATACAATGAGCAGTTCTTC. Its protein product is CASTQQGEYNEQFF.

The chain joins TRBV6-1 to TRBJ1-6; no definite D call. The germline CDR1 and CDR2 sequences are MNHNS and SASEGT. CDR3 size: 13 residues. Trimming took 3 bases from V and 16 from J, leaving 16 bases between them. CDR3 amino acids: CASSDQEARELHF. The CDR3 region has the DNA TGTGCCAGCAGTGACCAAGAGGCGAGAGAACTCCACTTT.

The chain employs TRBV27 and TRBJ1-2; D is unresolved. This CDR3 is built from 13 residues. V was trimmed by 3 bases and J by 4 bases, leaving 9 bases between them. Germline lookup yields CDR1 MNHEY and CDR2 SMNVEV (reference sequence). The CDR3 region has the DNA TGTGCCAGCAGTTTCGGAGCGACCTATGGCTACACCTTC. This sequence encodes CASSFGATYGYTF.

This clone was seen a single time. The V and J genes are TRBV6-5 and TRBJ2-1; 14 bases match TRBD2. CDR1 is MNHEY and CDR2 is SVGAGI in the germline V gene. J lost 5 bases, V lost 6 bases, and 3 bases had no gene match. The length of the CDR3 is 15 residues. This CDR3 is CASRGTSGSNNEQFF. The CDR3 coding sequence is TGTGCCAGCAGAGGGACTAGCGGGAGCAACAATGAGCAGTTCTTC.

V is TRBV10-3 and J is TRBJ1-6; no clear D. This CDR3 comprises 15 residues. V was cut by 2 bases and J by 10 bases, with 15 bases left in between. CDR1 and CDR2 (germline): ENHRY, SYGVKD. The CDR3 bases are TGTGCCATCAGTGAGGCGAGCCGCCCCTTGTCACCCCTCCACTTT. This gives the protein CAISEASRPLSPLHF.